Listed here are 11 T cell receptor beta chains from one sample, sequenced in a study of vaccination effects on CD4 cells after COVID-19. No cognate antigen is known for these TCRs. Sequencing in the ViraFEST assay came after antigen-specific CD4+ T cells had been expanded with viral peptide pools, which were used to stimulate PBMC. Cultured cells yielded isolated CD4+ T cells after less than 11 days. All participants had two doses of either the BNT162b2 or mRNA-1273 vaccine. Here immunoSEQ multiplex PCR was the method, and the copy in TCRdb shows in-frame clones only, minus some. Among around 32,000 clones, approximately 76% were seen once, and the ten largest hold approximately 12%. This material consisted of CD4+ T cells from PBMCs cultured with HCoV-229E spike peptides, taken after COVID-19 vaccination. These receptors were obtained from a human donor who received a COVID-19 vaccine.

The V call is TRBV13, the J call TRBJ2-3; TRBD2 matches at 9 bases. V trimming: 5 bases; J trimming: 6 bases; junction bases outside the gene matches: 18. Per germline, CDR1 PRHDT and CDR2 FYEKMQ (reference sequence). The CDR3 is made up of 18 amino acids. CDR3 residues: CASSPPSLAGATGDTQYF. The CDR3 bases are TGTGCCAGCAGCCCTCCTTCCTTAGCGGGAGCAACCGGTGATACGCAGTATTTT.

The chain employs TRBV19 and TRBJ1-5; D call uncertain. CDR1 and CDR2 from the germline V gene are LNHDA and SQIVND (reference sequence). V was trimmed by 4 bases and J by 7 bases, leaving 11 bases between them. There are 13 residues in the CDR3. For the CDR3, the DNA is TGTGCCAGTAGTAAAGGGTTACAACAGCCCCAGCATTTT. It codes for CASSKGLQQPQHF.

This chain uses TRBV2 with TRBJ2-7, with 11 bases lining up with TRBD1. This CDR3 has 15 amino acids. The germline gives CDR1 SNHLY, CDR2 FYNNEI. V was pared by 7 bases and J by 6 bases, with 11 bases of the junction left unmatched. CDR3 residues: CASTPLGTGGGEQYF. The CDR3 DNA reads as TGTGCCAGCACCCCTCTGGGGACAGGGGGAGGCGAGCAGTACTTC.

This sequence joins TRBV6-5 and TRBJ1-1, with 9 bases identical to TRBD1. Germline CDR1 and CDR2: MNHEY and SVGAGI. This CDR3 is 13 amino acids long. The ends lost 7 bases at V and 5 bases at J; junction bases unmatched: 5. The CDR3 DNA sequence: TGTGCCAGCATGTTGACAGGGGGGACTGAAGCTTTCTTT. It codes for CASMLTGGTEAFF.

The chain employs TRBV9 and TRBJ2-7; D ambiguous. The CDR3 extends over 15 amino acids. Germline V CDR1 and CDR2: SGDLS, YYNGEE. V lost 0 bases, J lost 6 bases, and 16 bases lay in between. The CDR3 DNA reads TGTGCCAGCAGCGTAGCCACGGGTAGTTATAGCGAGCAGTACTTC. Protein sequence: CASSVATGSYSEQYF.

This clone was picked up one time. The chain combines TRBV9 with TRBJ2-7; TRBD2 might be the D (7 bases). The CDR3 loop spans 16 amino acids. Germline V gene data show CDR1 as SGDLS and CDR2 as YYNGEE. Trimming left V 0 bases short and J 6 bases short, with 19 bases between. The CDR3 DNA reads as TGTGCCAGCAGCGTAGCTACGGGGGGCGTACCTGGCGAGCAGTACTTC. Translation gives CASSVATGGVPGEQYF.

The V call is TRBV27, the J call TRBJ2-4; no clear D. V was shortened by 2 bases and J by 0 bases, with 5 bases between the two germline ends. From germline, CDR1 is MNHEY and CDR2 SMNVEV (reference sequence). CDR3 length: 14 amino acids. The CDR3 DNA follows: TGTGCCAGCAGTTTAGGGGTAGCCAAAAACATTCAGTACTTC. Translation: CASSLGVAKNIQYF.

The chain has TRBV5-1 and TRBJ2-3; D remains unclear. Germline V gene data show CDR1 as SGHRS and CDR2 as YFSETQ. CDR3 length: 18 residues. V was pared by 2 bases and J by 0 bases, with 19 bases between. CDR3 in DNA: TGCGCCAGCAGCTTCGTGTCGCTTAGCAGAACGAGCACAGATACGCAGTATTTT. Amino acids: CASSFVSLSRTSTDTQYF.

The chain has TRBV6-5 and TRBJ1-1; 7 nucleotides line up with TRBD1. V was pared by 5 bases and J by 0 bases, with 6 bases of the junction left unmatched. This CDR3 region has 15 residues. Germline CDR1 is MNHEY and CDR2 is SVGAGI. DNA for the CDR3: TGTGCCAGCAGTAAGGGGGCAGCCCTGAACACTGAAGCTTTCTTT. It codes for CASSKGAALNTEAFF.

The genes are TRBV10-3 and TRBJ2-3, with 7 bases aligning to TRBD2. The V gene end was trimmed by 3 bases and the J gene end by 3 bases; junction bases not matched to a gene: 9. From germline, CDR1 is ENHRY and CDR2 SYGVKD. The CDR3 consists of 16 residues. CDR3 DNA: TGTGCCATCAGTGACATTGGGGCGGGGGAGACAGATACGCAGTATTTT. Translated, it gives CAISDIGAGETDTQYF.

This clone has only one observation. This chain joins TRBV5-1 and TRBJ2-1; D is possibly TRBD1 (6 bases). CDR1 and CDR2 (germline): SGHRS, YFSETQ. The CDR3 contains 13 residues. V was pared by 0 bases and J by 7 bases, with 8 bases between. The CDR3 reads CASSLDRVNEQFF. CDR3 in DNA: TGCGCCAGCAGCTTGGACAGGGTGAATGAGCAGTTCTTC.